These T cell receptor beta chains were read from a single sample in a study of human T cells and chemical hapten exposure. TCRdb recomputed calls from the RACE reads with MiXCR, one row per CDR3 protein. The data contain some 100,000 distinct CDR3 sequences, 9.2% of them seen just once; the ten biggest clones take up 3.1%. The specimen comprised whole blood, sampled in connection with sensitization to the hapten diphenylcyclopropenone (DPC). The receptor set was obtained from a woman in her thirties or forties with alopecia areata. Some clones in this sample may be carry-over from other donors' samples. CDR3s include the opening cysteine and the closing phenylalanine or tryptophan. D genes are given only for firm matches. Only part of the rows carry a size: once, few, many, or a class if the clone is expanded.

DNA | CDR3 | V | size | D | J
TGTGCCAGCAGTTTCTATCAGGGGGCAAACACCGGGGAGCTGTTTTTT | CASSFYQGANTGELFF | TRBV27 | many | TRBD1 | TRBJ2-2
TGTGCCAGCAGCGCCCAGGGGAATCAGCCCCAGCATTTT | CASSAQGNQPQHF | TRBV7-2 | many | - | TRBJ1-5
TGTGCCAGCAGCTTAGACGTATCTAATGAAAAACTGTTTTTT | CASSLDVSNEKLFF | TRBV7-2 | few | - | TRBJ1-4
TGTGCCAGCAGCCCGCTAGGGGGAGCTTTCTCTGGGGCCAACGTCCTGACTTTC | CASSPLGGAFSGANVLTF | TRBV5-4 | few | - | TRBJ2-6
TGTGCCAGCAGTTACTCGAGAGGGCCCTATGAAGCTTTCTTT | CASSYSRGPYEAFF | TRBV6-5 | many | - | TRBJ1-1
TGTGCCAGCAGCCCCGGGACTAGCGGGGGTTACCAAGAGACCCAGTACTTC | CASSPGTSGGYQETQYF | TRBV7-8 | few | TRBD2 | TRBJ2-5
TGTGCCAGTAGTATAATTTTTCCAGATACGCAGTATTTT | CASSIIFPDTQYF | TRBV19 | - | - | TRBJ2-3
TGCAGTGCCATCGGTCAACTAAATAGCAATCAGCCCCAGCATTTT | CSAIGQLNSNQPQHF | TRBV20-1 | many | - | TRBJ1-5
TGTGCCAGCAGCCTCAAAGGGGGTGAGCAGTTCTTC | CASSLKGGEQFF | TRBV14 | - | - | TRBJ2-1
TGCAGCGCCCTATGGACAGGGGGCACTGAAGCTTTCTTT | CSALWTGGTEAFF | TRBV29-1 | few | TRBD1 | TRBJ1-1
TGTGCCGTACGGGCTTCAACTAATGAAAAACTGTTTTTT | CAVRASTNEKLFF | TRBV6-6 | - | - | TRBJ1-4